Listed below are T cell receptor beta chains from one sample, sequenced in a study of regulatory T cells in long-lasting Graves disease. MiXCR was run by TCRdb on the multiplex PCR reads, yielding one entry per CDR3 protein. The sample lists roughly 300,000 distinct CDR3 sequences, roughly 21% occurring once. The specimen was peripheral blood mononuclear cells (PBMCs), collected when the disease was refractory, from a patient treated with antithyroid drugs. These receptor sequences come from a female donor with Graves disease. Both conserved end residues are part of each CDR3. A D gene is named only where the DNA matches it firmly. Clone size is not always given. Where it is, it says once, few, many or a class for expanded clones.

CDR3 protein | CDR3 DNA | V gene | clone size | J gene | D gene
CASRGQGQSYEQYF | TGTGCCAGCAGGGGACAGGGACAATCCTACGAGCAGTACTTC | TRBV2 | many | TRBJ2-7 | TRBD1
CASSLGSLTGLAGVTDYNEQFF | TGTGCCAGCAGCTTAGGTTCACTGACGGGACTAGCGGGAGTTACTGATTACAATGAGCAGTTCTTC | TRBV11-2 | . | TRBJ2-1 | TRBD2
CSAPPPSSGGTYEQYF | TGCAGTGCCCCCCCCCCTTCCAGCGGCGGAACCTACGAGCAGTACTTC | TRBV20-1 | many | TRBJ2-7 | .
CASSQEGNTYEQYF | TGTGCCAGCAGCCAAGAGGGGAATACCTACGAGCAGTACTTC | TRBV7-2 | . | TRBJ2-7 | .
CASGLSSYEQYF | TGTGCCAGCGGCCTAAGCTCCTACGAGCAGTACTTC | TRBV27 | few | TRBJ2-7 | .
CASSDRNQPQHF | TGTGCCAGCAGTGACAGGAATCAGCCCCAGCATTTT | TRBV2 | many | TRBJ1-5 | .
CASSQGPRVQASSPLHF | TGCGCCAGCAGCCAAGGGCCTAGGGTTCAAGCAAGTTCACCCCTCCACTTT | TRBV4-1 | few | TRBJ1-6 | .
CASSPGGFTEAFF | TGTGCCAGCAGTCCGGGAGGATTCACTGAAGCTTTCTTT | TRBV28 | many | TRBJ1-1 | .
CASSLGQNTGELLF | TGTGCCAGCAGTTTGGGGCAGAACACCGGGGAGCTGCTTTTT | TRBV7-2 | once | TRBJ2-2 | .
CASTAGRNNSPLHF | TGTGCCAGCACCGCGGGACGGAATAATTCACCCCTCCACTTT | TRBV6-1 | many | TRBJ1-6 | .
CASSWSRGTSQETQYF | TGTGCCAGCAGCTGGTCTAGGGGGACTAGCCAAGAGACCCAGTACTTC | TRBV7-9 | . | TRBJ2-5 | TRBD2
CASSHAQGLVSYGYTF | TGTGCCAGCAGCCACGCCCAGGGCCTGGTCTCCTATGGCTACACCTTC | TRBV6-1 | . | TRBJ1-2 | .
CAAEVQENSYEQYF | TGTGCCGCCGAGGTTCAGGAGAACTCCTACGAGCAGTACTTC | TRBV24-1 | . | TRBJ2-7 | .
CAARLAALSSYEQYF | TGTGCCGCACGACTAGCGGCTCTGAGCTCCTACGAGCAGTACTTC | TRBV30 | many | TRBJ2-7 | TRBD2
CASSRGESTGELFF | TGTGCCAGCAGCCGGGGGGAGAGCACCGGGGAGCTGTTTTTT | TRBV4-2 | once | TRBJ2-2 | .
CAGSPQAGGSLVDEQFF | TGTGCCGGCAGCCCCCAAGCGGGAGGATCCCTAGTGGATGAGCAGTTCTTC | TRBV7-3 | . | TRBJ2-1 | TRBD2